One sample yielded the 2 T cell receptor beta chains listed below, sequenced in a study of cytomegalovirus exposure and HLA in healthy donors. The study ran its PCR with 60 Vbeta and 13 Jbeta primers. TCRdb's table, derived via immunoSEQ multiplex PCR, lists solely in-frame clones and lacks some. Of about 60,000 clones in the sample, over 65% were seen once. Sequencing was done on a sample of PBMCs. Source of these receptors: a middle-aged man in good health and CMV-seropositive.

This chain uses TRBV5-1 with TRBJ2-2, with D perhaps TRBD1 (6 bases). V was trimmed by 4 bases and J by 2 bases, leaving 9 bases between them. Germline V gene data show CDR1 as SGHRS and CDR2 as YFSETQ. CDR3 length equals 14 residues. This chain's CDR3 is CASSPDSNTGELFF. The CDR3 nucleotides are TGCGCCAGCAGCCCGGACAGTAACACCGGGGAGCTGTTTTTT.

This clone was seen only once. The chain is built from TRBV5-4 and TRBJ1-1; D unclear. Germline V gene lookup returns CDR1 SGHNT and CDR2 YYREEE (reference sequence). V shed 0 bases and J shed 4 bases, with 16 bases lying between them. This CDR3 comprises 16 residues. The CDR3 bases are TGTGCCAGCAGCTTGGAAAGCGCGGTCTCGGGCACTGAAGCTTTCTTT. This gives the protein CASSLESAVSGTEAFF.